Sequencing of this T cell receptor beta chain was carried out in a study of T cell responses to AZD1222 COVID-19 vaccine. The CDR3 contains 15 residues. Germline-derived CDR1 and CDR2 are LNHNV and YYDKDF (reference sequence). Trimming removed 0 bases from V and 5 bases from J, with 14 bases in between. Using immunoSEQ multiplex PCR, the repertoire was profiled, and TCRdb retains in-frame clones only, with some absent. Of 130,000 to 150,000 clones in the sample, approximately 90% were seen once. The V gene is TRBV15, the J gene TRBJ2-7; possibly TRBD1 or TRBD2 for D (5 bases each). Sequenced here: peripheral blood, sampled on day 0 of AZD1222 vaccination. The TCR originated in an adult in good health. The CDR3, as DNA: TGTGCCACCAGCAGAGATCCCGGGGTGGGACACGAGCAGTACTTC. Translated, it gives CATSRDPGVGHEQYF.